This T cell receptor (beta chain) was sequenced in a study of cytomegalovirus exposure and HLA in healthy donors. Study information: The approximately 120 validation repertoires used the same platform as the roughly 620 first-cohort repertoires, a later analysis reported.

This clone was recorded only once. Its target is not known. The donors were part of the validation cohort of roughly 130 subjects. That cohort was separate from the first cohort, which comprised under 750 subjects. The CDR3 runs 15 residues. V lost 10 bases and J lost 8; bases outside the gene matches: 14. Germline loops: CDR1 MDHEN, CDR2 SYDVKM. General study results and limits: In vitro testing confirmed a few CMV-associated chains as specific for CMV antigens.

Assay: immunoSEQ multiplex PCR; the TCRdb copy retains only in-frame clones and omits some. The data contain hundreds of thousands of clones, approximately 90% of them seen just once; the ten biggest clones take up about 0.8%. The rearrangement joins TRBV28 to TRBJ2-1, with 10 positions matching TRBD2. The sequence was obtained from a woman younger than 35 in good health and CMV-seronegative. Sequencing was performed on PBMCs. CDR3 nucleotides: TGTGCCACCTCGACAGCGGGAGGGGCCATGGATGAGCAGTTCTTC. Its translation is CATSTAGGAMDEQFF. The variable domain in full, with the rest retrieved from reference TRBV28 and TRBJ2-1, is DVKVTQSSRYLVKRTGEKVFLECVQDMDHENMFWYRQDPGLGLRLIYFSYDVKMKEKGDIPEGYSVSREKKERFSLILESASTNQTSMYLCATSTAGGAMDEQFFGPGTRLTVL.